This T cell receptor beta chain was captured in a study of blood T cell repertoires in COVID-19. As for the study in general: COVID-19 samples from acute and convalescent phases originated in the United States, Italy and Spain. In each case, the material was cDNA or gDNA derived from T cells, B-cell-depleted T cells, or PBMCs.

Profiling relied on immunoSEQ multiplex PCR, and the TCRdb table lists in-frame clones only, not all of them. Of 370,000 or so clones detected, roughly 86% appear once; the ten largest clones hold more than 1%. The sequenced sample was peripheral blood. The origin of this receptor is a human donor with acute or convalescent COVID-19. The donor label of this sample is uncertain.

CDR3 protein: CASRGTGAQETQYF. As DNA, the CDR3 is TGTGCCAGCAGGGGGACGGGAGCCCAAGAGACCCAGTACTTC. This chain uses TRBV2 with TRBJ2-5; D is possibly TRBD2 (6 bases). V dropped 6 bases and J dropped 1 base, with 12 bases sitting between them. From germline, CDR1 is SNHLY and CDR2 FYNNEI. The CDR3 has 14 residues.